This entry concerns a single TCR beta chain. This record belongs to a study of T cell changes during pregnancy in multiple sclerosis. The germline V gene has CDR1 LNHDA and CDR2 SQIVND (reference sequence). After removal of 1 base from V and 3 bases from J, the junction contained 6 bases not matched to a gene. This CDR3 spans 15 amino acids. Method: immunoSEQ multiplex PCR; TCRdb's copy keeps in-frame clones and lacks some. The top ten clones hold 10% to 15% of a sample with approximately 25,000 clones, approximately 89% of them seen once. The sequence derives from a female donor in good health, enrolled as a control in a pregnancy study. V is TRBV19 and J is TRBJ2-7, with 7 bases matching TRBD2. This specimen was CD8+ T cells from peripheral blood mononuclear cells, taken in the first trimester of pregnancy. CDR3 loop: CASSIAWGGIYEQYF. The CDR3 nucleotides read TGTGCCAGTAGTATAGCCTGGGGGGGGATCTACGAGCAGTACTTC. Drawing the rest from reference TRBV19 and TRBJ2-7, the complete variable domain is DGGITQSPKYLFRKEGQNVTLSCEQNLNHDAMYWYRQDPGQGLRLIYYSQIVNDFQKGDIAEGYSVSREKKESFPLTVTSAQKNPTAFYLCASSIAWGGIYEQYFGPGTRLTVT.